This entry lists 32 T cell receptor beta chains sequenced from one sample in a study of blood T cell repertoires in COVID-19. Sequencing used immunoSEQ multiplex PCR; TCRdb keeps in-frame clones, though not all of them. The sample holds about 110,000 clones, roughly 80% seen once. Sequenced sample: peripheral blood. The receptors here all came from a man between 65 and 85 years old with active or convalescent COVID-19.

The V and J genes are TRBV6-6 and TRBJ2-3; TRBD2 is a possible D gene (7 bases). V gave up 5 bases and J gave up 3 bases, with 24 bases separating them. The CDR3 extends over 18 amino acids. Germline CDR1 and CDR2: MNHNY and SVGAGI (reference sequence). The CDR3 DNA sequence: TGTGCCAGCAGTCCATTGGACAGCCGGGGAGGGAGGACAGATACGCAGTATTTT. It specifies CASSPLDSRGGRTDTQYF.

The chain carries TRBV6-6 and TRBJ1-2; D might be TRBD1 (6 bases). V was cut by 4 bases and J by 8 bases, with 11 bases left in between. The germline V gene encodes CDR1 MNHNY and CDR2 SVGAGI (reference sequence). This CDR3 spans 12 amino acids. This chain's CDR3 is CASSSGGSGYTF. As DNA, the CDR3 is TGTGCCAGCAGTTCGGGGGGCTCGGGCTACACCTTC.

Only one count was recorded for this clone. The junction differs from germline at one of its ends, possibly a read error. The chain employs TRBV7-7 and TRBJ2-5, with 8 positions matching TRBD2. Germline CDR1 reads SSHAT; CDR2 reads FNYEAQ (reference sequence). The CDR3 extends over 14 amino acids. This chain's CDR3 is CASSLGLAQETQYF. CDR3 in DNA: TGTGCTAGCAGCTTAGGACTAGCCCAAGAGACCCAGTACTTC.

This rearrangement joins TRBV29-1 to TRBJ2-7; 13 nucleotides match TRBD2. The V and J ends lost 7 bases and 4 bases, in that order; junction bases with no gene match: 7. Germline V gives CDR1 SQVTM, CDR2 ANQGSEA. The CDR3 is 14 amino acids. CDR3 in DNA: TGCAGCGGGTCGACTAGCGGGGGGCCTTACGAGCAGTACTTC. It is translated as CSGSTSGGPYEQYF.

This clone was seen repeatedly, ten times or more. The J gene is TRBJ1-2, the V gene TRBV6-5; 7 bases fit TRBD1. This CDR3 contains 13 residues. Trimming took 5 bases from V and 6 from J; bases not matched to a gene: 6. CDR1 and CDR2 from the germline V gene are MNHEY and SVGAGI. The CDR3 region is CASSPRGGHGYTF. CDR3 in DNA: TGTGCCAGCAGTCCCCGAGGGGGCCATGGCTACACCTTC.

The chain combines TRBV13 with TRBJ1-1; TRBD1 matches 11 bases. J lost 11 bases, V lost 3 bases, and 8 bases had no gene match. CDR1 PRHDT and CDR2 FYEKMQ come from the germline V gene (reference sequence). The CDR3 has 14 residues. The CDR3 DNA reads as TGTGCCAGCAGCTTCCTTGGGACAGGGGGTTTGGCTTTCTTT. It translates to CASSFLGTGGLAFF.

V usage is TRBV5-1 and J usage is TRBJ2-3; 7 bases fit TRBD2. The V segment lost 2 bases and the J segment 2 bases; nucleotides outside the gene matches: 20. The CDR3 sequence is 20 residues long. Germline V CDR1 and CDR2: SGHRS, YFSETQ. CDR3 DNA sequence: TGCGCCAGCAGCTTCCCCATAGAAGCGGGAATACGTCGCGCCACAGATACGCAGTATTTT. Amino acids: CASSFPIEAGIRRATDTQYF.

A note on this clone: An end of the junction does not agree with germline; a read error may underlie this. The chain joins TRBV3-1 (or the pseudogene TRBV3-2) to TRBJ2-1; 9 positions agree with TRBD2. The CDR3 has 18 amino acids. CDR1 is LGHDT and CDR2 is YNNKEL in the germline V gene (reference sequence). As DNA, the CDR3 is TGTGCCAGCAGCAAAGACCCCCCAGGCGGGAGGGGGGGCAATGAGCAGTTCTTC. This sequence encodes CASSKDPPGGRGGNEQFF.

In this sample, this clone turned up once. This CDR3 reads CASSLGAGITEAFF. Written as DNA, the CDR3 is TGCGCCAGCAGCTTGGGGGCAGGCATCACTGAAGCTTTCTTT. The chain is built from TRBV5-1 and TRBJ1-1; D is uncertain. This CDR3 is built from 14 residues. The germline V gene has CDR1 SGHRS and CDR2 YFSETQ. Trimming removed 0 bases at V and 4 bases at J, with 10 bases between.

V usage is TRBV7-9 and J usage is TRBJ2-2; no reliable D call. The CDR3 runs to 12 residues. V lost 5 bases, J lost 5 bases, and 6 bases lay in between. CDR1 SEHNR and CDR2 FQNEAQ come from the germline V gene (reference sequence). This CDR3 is CASSPSTGELFF. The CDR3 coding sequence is TGTGCCAGCAGCCCATCAACCGGGGAGCTGTTTTTT.

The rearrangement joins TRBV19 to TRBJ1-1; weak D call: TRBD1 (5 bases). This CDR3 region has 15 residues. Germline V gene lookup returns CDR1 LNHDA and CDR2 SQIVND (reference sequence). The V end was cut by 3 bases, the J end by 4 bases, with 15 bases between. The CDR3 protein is CASSIGQGRGTEAFF. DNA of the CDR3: TGTGCCAGTAGTATTGGGCAGGGAAGGGGCACTGAAGCTTTCTTT.

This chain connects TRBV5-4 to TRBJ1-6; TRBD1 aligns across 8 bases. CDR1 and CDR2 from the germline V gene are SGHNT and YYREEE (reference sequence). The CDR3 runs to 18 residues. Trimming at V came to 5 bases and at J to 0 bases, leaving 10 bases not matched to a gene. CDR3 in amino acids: CASSSGQAGGSYNSPLHF. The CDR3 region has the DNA TGTGCCAGCAGTTCGGGACAGGCCGGGGGCTCCTATAATTCACCCCTCCACTTT.

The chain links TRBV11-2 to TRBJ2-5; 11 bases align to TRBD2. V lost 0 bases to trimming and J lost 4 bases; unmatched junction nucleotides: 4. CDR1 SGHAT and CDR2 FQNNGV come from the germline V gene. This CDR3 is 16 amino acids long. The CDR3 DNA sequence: TGTGCCAGCAGCTTAGAAGGGACTAGCGGTCTAGAGACCCAGTACTTC. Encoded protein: CASSLEGTSGLETQYF.

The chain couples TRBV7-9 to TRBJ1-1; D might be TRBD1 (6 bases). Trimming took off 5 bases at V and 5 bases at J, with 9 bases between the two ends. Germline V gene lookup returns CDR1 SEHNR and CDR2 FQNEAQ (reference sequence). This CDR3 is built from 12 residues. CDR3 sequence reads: CASSLDRTEAFF. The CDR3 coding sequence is TGTGCCAGCAGCCTCGACAGGACTGAAGCTTTCTTT.

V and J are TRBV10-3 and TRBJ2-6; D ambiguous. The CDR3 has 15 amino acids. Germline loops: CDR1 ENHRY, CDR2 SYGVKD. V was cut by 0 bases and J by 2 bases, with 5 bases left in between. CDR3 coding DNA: TGTGCCATCAGTGAGTCCCGAGCTGGGGCCAACGTCCTGACTTTC. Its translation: CAISESRAGANVLTF.

CDR3 DNA: TGTGCCAGCAGTGGTGGACAGATTTCACCCCTCCACTTT. It is translated as CASSGGQISPLHF. The rearrangement links TRBV2 to TRBJ1-6; possibly TRBD1 for D (6 bases). Germline V lookup: CDR1 SNHLY, CDR2 FYNNEI. Trimming stripped 4 bases from V and 9 bases from J, with 10 bases between. The CDR3 spans 13 residues.

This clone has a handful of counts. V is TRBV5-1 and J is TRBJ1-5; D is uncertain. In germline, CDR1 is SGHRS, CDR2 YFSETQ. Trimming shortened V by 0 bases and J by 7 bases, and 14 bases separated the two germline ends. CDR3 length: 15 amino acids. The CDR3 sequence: CASSLGPESYQPQHF. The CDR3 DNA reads TGCGCCAGCAGCTTGGGGCCCGAAAGTTACCAGCCCCAGCATTTT.

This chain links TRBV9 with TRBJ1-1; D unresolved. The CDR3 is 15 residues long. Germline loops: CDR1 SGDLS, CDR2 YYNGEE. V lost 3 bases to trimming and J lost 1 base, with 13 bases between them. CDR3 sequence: CASSATFFGNTEAFF. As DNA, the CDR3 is TGTGCCAGCAGCGCAACATTTTTTGGGAACACTGAAGCTTTCTTT.

CDR3 in DNA: TGCGCCAGCAGCTTGGAGCGGGTACCCACAGATACGCAGTATTTT. It specifies CASSLERVPTDTQYF. V usage is TRBV5-1 and J usage is TRBJ2-3; D is possibly TRBD2 (6 bases). The CDR3 is 15 residues long. V shed 0 bases and J shed 2 bases, with 10 bases lying between them. Germline loops: CDR1 SGHRS, CDR2 YFSETQ.

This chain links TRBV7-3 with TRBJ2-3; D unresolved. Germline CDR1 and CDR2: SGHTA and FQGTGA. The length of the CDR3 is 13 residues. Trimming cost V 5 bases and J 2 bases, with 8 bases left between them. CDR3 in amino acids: CASSQQNTDTQYF. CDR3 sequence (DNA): TGTGCCAGCAGCCAACAGAACACAGATACGCAGTATTTT.

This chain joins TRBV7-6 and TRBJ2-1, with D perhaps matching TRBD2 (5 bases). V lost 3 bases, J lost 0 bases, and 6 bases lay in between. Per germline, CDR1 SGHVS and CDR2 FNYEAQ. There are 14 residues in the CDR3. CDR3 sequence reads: CASSLGSSYNEQFF. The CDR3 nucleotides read TGTGCCAGCAGCTTGGGGAGCTCCTACAATGAGCAGTTCTTC.

The CDR3 DNA reads TGTGCCAGCAGCTCCCCTCTAGCGGGAGTCGGTGAGCAGTTCTTC. Its translation is CASSSPLAGVGEQFF. The chain carries TRBV7-3 and TRBJ2-1; 10 bases line up with TRBD2. With 4 bases clipped from V and 9 bases from J, the junction kept 9 bases outside the gene matches. Germline assignment: CDR1 SGHTA and CDR2 FQGTGA. The CDR3 consists of 15 residues.

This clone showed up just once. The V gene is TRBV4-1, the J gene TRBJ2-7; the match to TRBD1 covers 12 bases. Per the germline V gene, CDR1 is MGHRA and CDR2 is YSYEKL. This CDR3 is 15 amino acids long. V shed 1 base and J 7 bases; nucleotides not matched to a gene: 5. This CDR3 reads CASSQGGQGAREQYF. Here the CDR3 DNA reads TGCGCCAGCAGCCAAGGGGGACAGGGGGCGCGTGAGCAGTACTTC.

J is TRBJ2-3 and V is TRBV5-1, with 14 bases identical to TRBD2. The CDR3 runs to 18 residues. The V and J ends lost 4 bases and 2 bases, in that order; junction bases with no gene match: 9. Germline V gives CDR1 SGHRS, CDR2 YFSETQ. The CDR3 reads CASSPGLAGAPLTDTQYF. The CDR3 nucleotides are TGCGCCAGCAGCCCGGGACTAGCGGGGGCCCCTCTCACAGATACGCAGTATTTT.

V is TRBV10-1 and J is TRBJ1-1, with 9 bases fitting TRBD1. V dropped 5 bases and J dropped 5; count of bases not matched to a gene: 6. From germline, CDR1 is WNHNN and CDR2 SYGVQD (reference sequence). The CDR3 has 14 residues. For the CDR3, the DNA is TGCGCCAGCAGTTACAGGGGGCGAGGGACTGAAGCTTTCTTT. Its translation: CASSYRGRGTEAFF.

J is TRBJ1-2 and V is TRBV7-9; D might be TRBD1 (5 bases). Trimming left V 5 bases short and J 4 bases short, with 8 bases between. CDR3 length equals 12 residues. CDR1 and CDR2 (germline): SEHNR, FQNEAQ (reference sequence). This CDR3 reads CASSRDGYGYTF. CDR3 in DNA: TGTGCCAGCAGCAGGGACGGCTATGGCTACACCTTC.

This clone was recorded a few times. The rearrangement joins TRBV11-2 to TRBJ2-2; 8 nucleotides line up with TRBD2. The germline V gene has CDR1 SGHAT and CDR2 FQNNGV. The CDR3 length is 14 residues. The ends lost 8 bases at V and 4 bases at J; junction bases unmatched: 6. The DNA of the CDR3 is TGTGCCAGCGGAGCGGGAGTGTTCACCGGGGAGCTGTTTTTT. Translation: CASGAGVFTGELFF.

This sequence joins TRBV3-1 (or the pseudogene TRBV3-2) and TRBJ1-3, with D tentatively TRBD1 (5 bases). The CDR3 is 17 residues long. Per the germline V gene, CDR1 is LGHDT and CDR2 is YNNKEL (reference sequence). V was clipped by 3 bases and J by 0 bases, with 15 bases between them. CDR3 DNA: TGTGCCAGCAGCCAGGCTCGACAGTACGTCTCTGGAAACACCATATATTTT. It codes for CASSQARQYVSGNTIYF.

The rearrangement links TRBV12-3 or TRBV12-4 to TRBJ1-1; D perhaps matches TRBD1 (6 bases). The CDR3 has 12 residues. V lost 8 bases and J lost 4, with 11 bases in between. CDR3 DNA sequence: TGTGCCAGCCTAACAGGGAGCACTGAAGCTTTCTTT. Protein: CASLTGSTEAFF.

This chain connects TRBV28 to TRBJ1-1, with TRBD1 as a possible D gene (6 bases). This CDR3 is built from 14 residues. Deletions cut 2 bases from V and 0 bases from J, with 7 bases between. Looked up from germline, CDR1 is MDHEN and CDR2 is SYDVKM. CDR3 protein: CASSLGQMNTEAFF. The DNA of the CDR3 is TGTGCCAGCAGTTTAGGACAGATGAACACTGAAGCTTTCTTT.

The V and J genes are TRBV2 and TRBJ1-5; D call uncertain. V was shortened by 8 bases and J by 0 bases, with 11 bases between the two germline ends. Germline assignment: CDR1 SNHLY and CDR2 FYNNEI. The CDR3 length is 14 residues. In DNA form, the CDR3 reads TGTGCCAGCTGTGTACACCTTAGCAATCAGCCCCAGCATTTT. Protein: CASCVHLSNQPQHF.

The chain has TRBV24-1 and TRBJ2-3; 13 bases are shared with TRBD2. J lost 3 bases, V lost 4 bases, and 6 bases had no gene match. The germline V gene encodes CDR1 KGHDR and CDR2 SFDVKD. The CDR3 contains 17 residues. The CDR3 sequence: CATSDTGLAGETDTQYF. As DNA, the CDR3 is TGTGCCACCAGTGACACAGGACTAGCGGGAGAGACAGATACGCAGTATTTT.